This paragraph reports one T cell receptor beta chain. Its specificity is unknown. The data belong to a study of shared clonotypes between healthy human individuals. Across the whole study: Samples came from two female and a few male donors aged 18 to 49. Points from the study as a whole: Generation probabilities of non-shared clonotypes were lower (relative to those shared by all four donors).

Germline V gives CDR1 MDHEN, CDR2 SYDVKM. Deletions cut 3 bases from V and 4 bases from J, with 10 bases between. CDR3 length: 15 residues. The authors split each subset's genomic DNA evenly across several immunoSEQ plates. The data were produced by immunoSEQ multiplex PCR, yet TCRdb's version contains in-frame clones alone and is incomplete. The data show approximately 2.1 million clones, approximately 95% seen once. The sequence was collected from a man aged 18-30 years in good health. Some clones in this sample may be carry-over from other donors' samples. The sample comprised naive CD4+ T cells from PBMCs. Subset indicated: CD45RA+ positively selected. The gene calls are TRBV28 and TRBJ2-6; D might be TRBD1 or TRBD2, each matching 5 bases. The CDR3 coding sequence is TGTGCCAGCAGTTTTTTGGGGGAAGGGGCCAACGTCCTGACTTTC. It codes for CASSFLGEGANVLTF.